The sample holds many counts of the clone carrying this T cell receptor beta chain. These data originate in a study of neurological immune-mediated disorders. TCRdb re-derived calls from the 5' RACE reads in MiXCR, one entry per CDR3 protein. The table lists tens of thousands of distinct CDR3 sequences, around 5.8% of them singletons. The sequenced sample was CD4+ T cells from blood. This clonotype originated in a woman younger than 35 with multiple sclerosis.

The CDR3 spells CASSPPGTDQATNEKLFF. The CDR3 DNA sequence: TGTGCCAGCTCACCACCCGGGACAGATCAAGCAACTAATGAAAAACTGTTTTTT. V and J are TRBV18 and TRBJ1-4; 7 bases are shared with TRBD1. Germline values: CDR1 KGHSH, CDR2 LQKENI. V was clipped by 0 bases and J by 0 bases; unmatched bases: 7. This CDR3 contains 18 residues.